This passage covers 13 T cell receptor beta chains from one sample sequenced in a study of T cell responses to AZD1222 COVID-19 vaccine. TCRdb keeps only in-frame clones here, not all; method: immunoSEQ multiplex PCR. This sample carries over 65,000 clones, around 85% of them seen once, and the ten largest clones take around 7.7%. The material sequenced was peripheral blood, taken on day 0 of AZD1222 vaccination. Receptor source: an adult in good health.

The J gene is TRBJ1-2, the V gene TRBV19; 7 positions agree with TRBD1. This CDR3 is built from 14 residues. CDR1 LNHDA and CDR2 SQIVND come from the germline V gene (reference sequence). The J segment lost 4 bases and the V segment lost 7 bases, leaving 9 bases of the junction unmatched. The CDR3 is CASTRGTDLYGYTF. The CDR3 DNA sequence: TGTGCCAGTACCCGCGGGACAGACCTCTATGGCTACACCTTC.

This chain links TRBV9 with TRBJ2-2; 11 nucleotides align to TRBD2. The V gene's germline CDR1 is SGDLS and CDR2 YYNGEE. The CDR3 extends over 20 amino acids. V trimming: 1 base; J trimming: 0 bases; junction bases outside the gene matches: 11. CDR3 bases: TGTGCCAGCAGCGTAAAAATTAGGGCTAGCGGGGGGCCGAACACCGGGGAGCTGTTTTTT. It specifies CASSVKIRASGGPNTGELFF.

A few counts support this clone. The rearrangement joins TRBV5-1 to TRBJ1-4; TRBD1 agrees at 10 bases. CDR3 size: 16 residues. Trimming took 4 bases from V and 5 from J; bases not matched to a gene: 8. Germline-derived CDR1 and CDR2 are SGHRS and YFSETQ. CDR3 nucleotide sequence: TGCGCCAGCAGCGCCCGAGACAGGGGGCAAAATGAAAAACTGTTTTTT. Encoded protein: CASSARDRGQNEKLFF.

V gene TRBV18 combines with J gene TRBJ2-1, with 8 bases aligning to TRBD1. The CDR3 is 17 amino acids. Unmatched junction bases numbered 5, after V lost 1 base and J lost 0 bases. Germline CDR1 and CDR2: KGHSH and LQKENI. This CDR3 is CASSPRGQASSYNEQFF. CDR3 bases: TGTGCCAGCTCACCACGGGGACAGGCCAGCTCCTACAATGAGCAGTTCTTC.

In its sample, this clone was seen once. The rearrangement uses TRBV27 and TRBJ1-6; D is ambiguous. V lost 5 bases and J 8 bases, leaving 10 bases between the germline ends. The CDR3 sequence is 13 residues long. Germline loops: CDR1 MNHEY, CDR2 SMNVEV (reference sequence). The CDR3 is CASSPNRDSPLHF. CDR3 in DNA: TGTGCCAGCAGTCCCAACCGTGATTCACCCCTCCACTTT.

The chain uses TRBV10-3 and TRBJ2-5, with D perhaps matching TRBD1 (6 bases). The CDR3 contains 15 residues. Germline loops: CDR1 ENHRY, CDR2 SYGVKD. With 0 bases removed from V and 5 bases from J, the gap between germline ends came to 13 bases. Written as DNA, the CDR3 is TGTGCCATCAGTGAGTCGACGCAGGGGAAGGAGACCCAGTACTTC. Its protein product is CAISESTQGKETQYF.

The chain is built from TRBV5-4 and TRBJ2-7, with 14 bases identical to TRBD2. Germline CDR1 SGHNT, CDR2 YYREEE (reference sequence). The CDR3 spans 16 residues. The V segment lost 6 bases and the J segment 4 bases; nucleotides outside the gene matches: 9. The CDR3 sequence is CASTSSGTSGSYEQYF. The CDR3 nucleotides read TGTGCCAGCACCTCCTCGGGGACTAGCGGGAGTTACGAGCAGTACTTC.

The chain combines TRBV7-2 with TRBJ2-5; perhaps TRBD2 as D (5 bases). Germline assignment: CDR1 SGHTA and CDR2 FQGNSA. The V end was cut by 1 base, the J end by 2 bases, with 8 bases between. The CDR3 consists of 14 residues. The CDR3: CASSLERQQETQYF. Here the CDR3 DNA reads TGTGCCAGCAGCTTAGAGCGGCAGCAAGAGACCCAGTACTTC.

This chain links TRBV2 with TRBJ2-3; 9 bases are shared with TRBD2. Trimming removed 6 bases from V and 0 bases from J; junction bases left unmatched: 7. Germline loops: CDR1 SNHLY, CDR2 FYNNEI. The CDR3 has 16 amino acids. This CDR3 reads CASRDGTSPSTDTQYF. The CDR3 DNA follows: TGTGCCAGCAGAGATGGGACTAGCCCTAGCACAGATACGCAGTATTTT.

This rearrangement joins TRBV18 to TRBJ1-1; D may be TRBD1 (6 bases). V was cut by 1 base and J by 4 bases, with 16 bases left in between. Per the germline V gene, CDR1 is KGHSH and CDR2 is LQKENI. This CDR3 is built from 16 residues. The CDR3 bases are TGTGCCAGCTCACCACGACAGGTAATTGATGGCACTGAAGCTTTCTTT. This codes for CASSPRQVIDGTEAFF.

This chain connects TRBV3-1 (or the pseudogene TRBV3-2) to TRBJ1-1, with D perhaps matching TRBD1 (5 bases). From germline, CDR1 is LGHDT and CDR2 YNNKEL (reference sequence). Trimming cost V 4 bases and J 3 bases, with 15 bases left between them. The length of the CDR3 is 15 residues. This CDR3 is CASSPLGGGYTEAFF. The CDR3 DNA reads as TGTGCCAGCAGCCCCCTGGGTGGGGGATACACTGAAGCTTTCTTT.

J is TRBJ2-7 and V is TRBV2, with 7 nucleotides matching TRBD1. The CDR3 length is 12 residues. V dropped 8 bases and J dropped 6; count of bases not matched to a gene: 7. Germline V gene sequence: CDR1 SNHLY, CDR2 FYNNEI. The CDR3: CASADRAAEQYF. In DNA, the CDR3 is TGTGCCAGCGCCGACAGGGCAGCCGAGCAGTACTTC.

The V gene is TRBV25-1, the J gene TRBJ1-5; TRBD1 aligns across 7 bases. V dropped 6 bases and J dropped 3; count of bases not matched to a gene: 5. Germline-derived CDR1 and CDR2 are MGHDK and SYGVNS. The CDR3 is made up of 14 amino acids. CDR3 bases: TGTGCCAGCAGAGAGACAGGGCACAATCAGCCCCAGCATTTT. The encoded protein is CASRETGHNQPQHF.